This T cell receptor beta chain was sequenced for a study of chemoradiotherapy in HPV16-positive cancers. The CDR3 extends over 12 amino acids. Between the trimmed V and J ends, which lost 2 bases and 4 bases, there was a span of 6 bases. Germline V CDR1 and CDR2: MDHEN, SYDVKM. Generated by immunoSEQ multiplex PCR, the TCRdb table keeps only in-frame clones and is missing some. The sample contains roughly 2,100 clones, 84% of which appear only once. This sequence originates from a human donor with HPV-associated anogenital cancer. The sample consisted of tumor tissue, taken from a patient who underwent chemoradiotherapy. The rearrangement uses TRBV28 and TRBJ2-7; no definite D call. CDR3 loop: CASSLMGYEQYF. The CDR3 nucleotides read TGTGCCAGCAGTTTAATGGGGTACGAGCAGTACTTC.